The next 8 T cell receptor beta chains were all read from a single sample in a study of radiation and T cells in renal cell carcinoma. Generated by immunoSEQ multiplex PCR, the TCRdb table keeps only in-frame clones and is missing some. The sample shows approximately 90,000 clones, around 81% of them seen only once. Time point: blood 4 weeks post-SBRT, at nephrectomy. The treatment was: 15 Gy SBRT to primary tumor, nephrectomy 4 weeks later. The source material was blood, sampled from a patient whose treatment included radiotherapy and nephrectomy. These receptors all stem from a man aged 45 to 65 with renal cell carcinoma.

The chain recombines TRBV10-3 with TRBJ2-7, with a tentative D call TRBD2 (5 bases). Germline CDR1 reads ENHRY; CDR2 reads SYGVKD. The CDR3 totals 13 residues. The ends were cut back, 11 bases at V and 3 bases at J, with 17 bases in the middle. CDR3: CASGRGSYYEQYF. The CDR3 coding sequence is TGTGCCTCCGGTCGAGGGAGCTACTACGAGCAGTACTTC.

The chain is built from TRBV6-5 and TRBJ1-4; TRBD1 might be the D (5 bases). Trimming took off 7 bases at V and 10 bases at J, with 16 bases between the two ends. Germline loops: CDR1 MNHEY, CDR2 SVGAGI. The CDR3 contains 13 residues. CDR3 in DNA: TGTGCCAGCACGCCCTTGACGGGACGAAAACTGTTTTTT. Residues: CASTPLTGRKLFF.

The gene calls are TRBV6-1 and TRBJ2-7; D may be TRBD1 (5 bases). The CDR3 runs to 14 residues. Trimming stripped 6 bases from V and 2 bases from J, with 14 bases between. Germline lookup yields CDR1 MNHNS and CDR2 SASEGT. In nucleotides, the CDR3 is TGTGCCAGCAGCGACGGACATGAACCCTACGAGCAGTACTTC. Translated: CASSDGHEPYEQYF.

This clone was recorded only once. The chain joins TRBV7-9 to TRBJ1-2; no definite D call. This CDR3 is built from 11 residues. Germline V gene lookup returns CDR1 SEHNR and CDR2 FQNEAQ (reference sequence). The V end lost 3 bases, the J end lost 8 bases, and 7 bases lay between the germline ends. The CDR3 region is CASSLTRGYTF. CDR3 DNA: TGTGCCAGCAGCTTGACGAGGGGCTACACCTTC. Full variable domain (missing parts from reference TRBV7-9 and TRBJ1-2): DTGVSQNPRHKITKRGQNVTFRCDPISEHNRLYWYRQTLGQGPEFLTYFQNEAQLEKSRLLSDRFSAERPKGSFSTLEIQRTEQGDSAMYLCASSLTRGYTFGSGTRLTVV.

The chain joins TRBV10-3 to TRBJ1-6; D possibly corresponds to TRBD1 (6 bases). Per the germline V gene, CDR1 is ENHRY and CDR2 is SYGVKD. Between the trimmed V and J ends, which lost 6 bases and 5 bases, there was a span of 11 bases. The CDR3 length is 14 residues. CDR3 in DNA: TGTGCCATCAGAGCACAGGGTAATAATTCACCCCTCCACTTT. It yields the protein CAIRAQGNNSPLHF.

This chain links TRBV27 with TRBJ1-4, with 8 bases aligning to TRBD1. Losses at the gene ends were 7 bases for V and 11 bases for J; bases not matched to a gene: 12. Germline V gene sequence: CDR1 MNHEY, CDR2 SMNVEV (reference sequence). The CDR3 loop spans 14 amino acids. The CDR3 loop reads CASTAGGASRKLFF. In DNA, the CDR3 is TGTGCCAGCACCGCAGGGGGCGCATCGAGGAAACTGTTTTTT.

The CDR3 DNA sequence: TGTGCCAGCAGCTGGACAGGGCGGGATTCACCCCTCCACTTT. Translation: CASSWTGRDSPLHF. This chain links TRBV7-2 with TRBJ1-6; 8 nucleotides align to TRBD1. V was pared by 4 bases and J by 8 bases, with 4 bases of the junction left unmatched. This CDR3 contains 14 residues. Looked up from germline, CDR1 is SGHTA and CDR2 is FQGNSA.

The table lists this clone with a few counts. In nucleotides, the CDR3 is TGTGCCTGGAGCAACTTGGGGACCGGGGGGGACACTGAAGCTTTCTTT. This codes for CAWSNLGTGGDTEAFF. The chain links TRBV30 to TRBJ1-1, with TRBD1 as a possible D gene (5 bases). CDR1 and CDR2 (germline): GTSNPN, SVGIG (reference sequence). CDR3 length: 16 residues. Trimming took off 3 bases at V and 3 bases at J, with 20 bases between the two ends.